The clone carrying this T cell receptor beta chain was counted once. Within the sample, other DNA sequences also encode this same CDR3. This sample was included in a study of blood T cell repertoires in COVID-19. Study information: T cells, B-cell-depleted T cells, or PBMCs supplied cDNA or gDNA.

Per the original data handling: Reference gene primers were amplified, and this amplification served to estimate nucleated cell counts. Clones were read by immunoSEQ multiplex PCR, and TCRdb kept only the in-frame ones, dropping some. Clone size and V and J calls were adopted from that table, with D and trimming inferred from the DNA. The repertoire holds some 330,000 clones, approximately 88% seen once, with under 6% in the top ten. Living in 24 US areas, the participants were between about 18 and 100 years of age. Clinical histories supplied by participants themselves formed the basis of cohort assignment. CDR1 is MDHEN and CDR2 is SYDVKM in the germline V gene. The CDR3 runs 13 residues. After removal of 4 bases from V and 3 bases from J, the junction contained 1 base not matched to a gene.

This chain joins TRBV28 and TRBJ2-7, with 9 bases lining up with TRBD1. The material sequenced was PBMCs or T cells enriched from blood (not recorded which). This TCR derives from a young man who had recovered from COVID-19. CDR3 sequence (DNA): TGTGCCAGCAGTTCGGGACAGGGCTACGAGCAGTACTTC. It codes for CASSSGQGYEQYF. Full variable domain (outside the CDR3, taken from reference TRBV28 and TRBJ2-7): DVKVTQSSRYLVKRTGEKVFLECVQDMDHENMFWYRQDPGLGLRLIYFSYDVKMKEKGDIPEGYSVSREKKERFSLILESASTNQTSMYLCASSSGQGYEQYFGPGTRLTVT.